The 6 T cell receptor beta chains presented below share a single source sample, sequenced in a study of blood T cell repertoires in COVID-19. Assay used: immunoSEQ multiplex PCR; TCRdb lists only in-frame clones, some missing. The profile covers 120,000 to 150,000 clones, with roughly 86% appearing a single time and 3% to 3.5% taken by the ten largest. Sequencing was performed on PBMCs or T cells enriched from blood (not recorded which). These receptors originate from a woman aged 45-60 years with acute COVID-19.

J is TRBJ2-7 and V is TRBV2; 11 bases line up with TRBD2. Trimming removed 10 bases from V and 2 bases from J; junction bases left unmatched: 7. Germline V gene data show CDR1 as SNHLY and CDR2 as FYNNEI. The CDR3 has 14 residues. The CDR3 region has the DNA TGTGCCACCAAGGGACTAGCGGACCCCTACGAGCAGTACTTC. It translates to CATKGLADPYEQYF.

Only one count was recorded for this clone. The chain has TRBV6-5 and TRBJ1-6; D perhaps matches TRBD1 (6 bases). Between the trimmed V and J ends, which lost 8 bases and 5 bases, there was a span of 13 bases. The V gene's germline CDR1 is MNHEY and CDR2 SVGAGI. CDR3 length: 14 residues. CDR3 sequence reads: CASSQGQNNSPLHF. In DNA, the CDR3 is TGTGCCAGCTCACAAGGACAGAATAATTCACCCCTCCACTTT.

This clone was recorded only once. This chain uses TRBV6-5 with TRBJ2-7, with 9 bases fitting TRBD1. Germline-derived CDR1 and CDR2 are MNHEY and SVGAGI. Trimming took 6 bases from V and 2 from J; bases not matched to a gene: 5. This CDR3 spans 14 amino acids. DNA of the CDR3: TGTGCCAGCAGACCGGGACAGGGAACCTACGAGCAGTACTTC. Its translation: CASRPGQGTYEQYF.

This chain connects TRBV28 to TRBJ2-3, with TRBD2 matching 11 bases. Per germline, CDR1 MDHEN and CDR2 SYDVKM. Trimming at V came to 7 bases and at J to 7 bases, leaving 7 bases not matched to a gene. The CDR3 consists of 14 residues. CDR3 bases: TGTGCCAGCACCCACGGGACTAGCGGATATACGCAGTATTTT. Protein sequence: CASTHGTSGYTQYF.

The CDR3 nucleotides are TGTGCCAGTAGTATATCCAGGAACCCCGCCACAGATACGCAGTATTTT. It is translated as CASSISRNPATDTQYF. The chain recombines TRBV19 with TRBJ2-3; no clear D. Germline CDR1 reads LNHDA; CDR2 reads SQIVND (reference sequence). This CDR3 contains 16 residues. The V and J ends lost 2 bases and 2 bases respectively, with 14 bases between them. The variable domain in full, completed from reference TRBV19 and TRBJ2-3, reads DGGITQSPKYLFRKEGQNVTLSCEQNLNHDAMYWYRQDPGQGLRLIYYSQIVNDFQKGDIAEGYSVSREKKESFPLTVTSAQKNPTAFYLCASSISRNPATDTQYFGPGTRLTVL.

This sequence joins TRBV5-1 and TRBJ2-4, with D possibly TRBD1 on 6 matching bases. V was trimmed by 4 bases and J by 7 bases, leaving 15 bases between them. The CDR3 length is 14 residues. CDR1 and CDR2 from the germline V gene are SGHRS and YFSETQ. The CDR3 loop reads CASSPSGEWNIQYF. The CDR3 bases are TGCGCCAGCAGCCCTTCAGGGGAATGGAACATTCAGTACTTC.